What follows are 5 T cell receptor beta chains derived from one specimen sequenced in a study of cytomegalovirus exposure and HLA in healthy donors. 13 Jbeta primers and 60 Vbeta primers were used for the PCR. Data came from immunoSEQ multiplex PCR; TCRdb stores just in-frame clones and leaves some out. The table has 150,000 to 200,000 clones, over 70% seen once. Sequencing was done on a sample of PBMCs. All receptors come from a middle-aged woman in good health and CMV-seronegative.

The rearrangement uses TRBV7-8 and TRBJ2-7, with 8 bases aligning to TRBD1. The trim removed 5 bases at V and 6 bases at J, leaving 15 bases unmatched. The germline V gene has CDR1 SGHVS and CDR2 FQNEAQ. CDR3 length: 16 amino acids. CDR3 sequence (DNA): TGTGCCAGCAGCCTCCGATTCGGACAGGGCTTGGGCGAGCAGTACTTC. Translated: CASSLRFGQGLGEQYF. Combining the CDR3 with reference TRBV7-8 and TRBJ2-7 gives the whole variable domain GAGVSQSPRYKVAKRGQDVALRCDPISGHVSLFWYQQALGQGPEFLTYFQNEAQLDKSGLPSDRFFAERPEGSVSTLKIQRTQQEDSAVYLCASSLRFGQGLGEQYFGPGTRLTVT.

This clone was counted a single time. The J gene is TRBJ1-1, the V gene TRBV19, with 7 bases lining up with TRBD1. Trimming cost V 6 bases and J 9 bases; bases outside gene matches: 10. The germline gives CDR1 LNHDA, CDR2 SQIVND (reference sequence). The CDR3 is made up of 13 amino acids. In nucleotides, the CDR3 is TGTGCCAGTAGCGACCAGGGGGTTCCTAAAGCTTTCTTT. It yields the protein CASSDQGVPKAFF.

This rearrangement joins TRBV7-3 to TRBJ1-1; 9 nucleotides align to TRBD1. V shed 0 bases and J 6 bases; nucleotides not matched to a gene: 5. This CDR3 contains 15 residues. Germline values: CDR1 SGHTA, CDR2 FQGTGA. As DNA, the CDR3 is TGTGCCAGCAGCTTAACAGGCGACAGGGGGGCTGAAGCTTTCTTT. Translating gives CASSLTGDRGAEAFF.

The rearrangement uses TRBV6-5 and TRBJ2-3, with D unresolved. Germline CDR1 and CDR2: MNHEY and SVGAGI. Trimming took off 4 bases at V and 1 base at J, with 9 bases between the two ends. The CDR3 runs 14 residues. The CDR3 is CASSFDFGTDTQYF. The CDR3 region has the DNA TGTGCCAGCAGTTTTGACTTTGGCACAGATACGCAGTATTTT.

The chain couples TRBV29-1 to TRBJ2-2; D is possibly TRBD1 (5 bases). From germline, CDR1 is SQVTM and CDR2 ANQGSEA. The CDR3 runs 12 residues. The V and J ends lost 7 bases and 0 bases respectively, with 6 bases between them. The CDR3 DNA is TGCAGCGGGGGCCCGAACACCGGGGAGCTGTTTTTT. Translating it yields CSGGPNTGELFF.